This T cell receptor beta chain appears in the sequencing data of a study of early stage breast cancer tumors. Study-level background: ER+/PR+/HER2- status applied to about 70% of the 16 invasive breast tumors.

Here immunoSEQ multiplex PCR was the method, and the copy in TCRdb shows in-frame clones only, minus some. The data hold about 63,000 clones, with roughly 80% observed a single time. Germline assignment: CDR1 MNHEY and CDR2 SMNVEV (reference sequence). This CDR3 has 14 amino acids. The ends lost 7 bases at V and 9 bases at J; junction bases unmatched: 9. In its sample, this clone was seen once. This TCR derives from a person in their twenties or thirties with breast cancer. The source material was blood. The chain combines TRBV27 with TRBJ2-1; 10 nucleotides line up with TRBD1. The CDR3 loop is CASKLGQGFGEQFF. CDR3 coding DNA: TGTGCCAGCAAGCTGGGACAGGGGTTCGGTGAGCAGTTCTTC.